This is a list of T cell receptor beta chains from one sample in a study of CD4 T cells in relation to SARS-CoV-2 and coronaviruses. The assay was immunoSEQ multiplex PCR, and TCRdb's table has in-frame clones only and misses some. The repertoire includes tens of thousands of clones, 92% of them detected once, and 0.4% sits in the top ten. Sequencing was carried out using naive CD4+ T cells from PBMCs. All receptors derive from an adult with COVID-19. Each CDR3 is given with its conserved first and last residue. Each record gives: CDR3 DNA, CDR3 protein, V gene, clone size, J gene, D gene. D genes are given only for firm matches. The size of a clone is reported for some rows only, either as once, few or many, or as a class for expanded clones.

DNA: TGTGCCAGCAGTTTAGGGCAGCTCTCTGGAAACACCATATATTTT; CDR3: CASSLGQLSGNTIYF; V: TRBV28; size: NA; J: TRBJ1-3; D: NA
DNA: TGTGCCAGTAGTATGAACTCCATAAGCTCCTACGAGCAGTACTTC; CDR3: CASSMNSISSYEQYF; V: TRBV19; size: NA; J: TRBJ2-7; D: NA
DNA: TGTGCCAGCAGCCCTTCTTGGGGGGTACACGAGCAGTACTTC; CDR3: CASSPSWGVHEQYF; V: TRBV3-1/TRBV3-2; size: few; J: TRBJ2-7; D: NA
DNA: TGTGCCTGGAGTGTAAAGAGGGACACTGAAGCTTTCTTT; CDR3: CAWSVKRDTEAFF; V: TRBV30; size: once; J: TRBJ1-1; D: NA
DNA: TGTGCCAGCAGCCTAGCCGGGGTTCCAAATGAAAAACTGTTTTTT; CDR3: CASSLAGVPNEKLFF; V: TRBV28; size: few; J: TRBJ1-4; D: NA
DNA: TGTGCCAGCAGCTTAGGTTTCCAGGGTTGGGAGCAGTACTTC; CDR3: CASSLGFQGWEQYF; V: TRBV7-2; size: NA; J: TRBJ2-7; D: NA
DNA: TGTGCCAGCAGCTCGATAGGGAGGGCGGGCTACTCCTACGAGCAGTACTTC; CDR3: CASSSIGRAGYSYEQYF; V: TRBV7-9; size: NA; J: TRBJ2-7; D: TRBD2
DNA: TGTGCCAGCAGCGTAGGTAGCGGGAGTCAAGAGACCCAGTACTTC; CDR3: CASSVGSGSQETQYF; V: TRBV9; size: NA; J: TRBJ2-5; D: TRBD2
DNA: TGTGCCAGCTCCCGTACTAGCGGTCAAGAGACCCAGTACTTC; CDR3: CASSRTSGQETQYF; V: TRBV18; size: NA; J: TRBJ2-5; D: TRBD2
DNA: TGTGCCAGCAGCTTCCCGTTGAGCACAGATACGCAGTATTTT; CDR3: CASSFPLSTDTQYF; V: TRBV5-5; size: NA; J: TRBJ2-3; D: NA
DNA: TGTGCCAGCAGTTTAAGAGGCGGGAGGTACGAGCAGTACTTC; CDR3: CASSLRGGRYEQYF; V: TRBV28; size: NA; J: TRBJ2-7; D: TRBD2
DNA: TGTGCCAGCAGTTCTCCCCCTCGGGAGTACTTC; CDR3: CASSSPPREYF; V: TRBV28; size: NA; J: TRBJ2-7; D: NA
DNA: TGTGCCAGCAATCGAGAACTAGCGATCGAGCAGTACTTC; CDR3: CASNRELAIEQYF; V: TRBV2; size: NA; J: TRBJ2-7; D: TRBD2
DNA: TGTGCCAGCAGCGTAGAGGGCAGACAAGAGACCCAGTACTTC; CDR3: CASSVEGRQETQYF; V: TRBV9; size: NA; J: TRBJ2-5; D: NA
DNA: TGTTTAACAGGGGGCGATTCGGATACGCAGTATTTT; CDR3: CLTGGDSDTQYF; V: TRBV7-3; size: NA; J: TRBJ2-3; D: TRBD1
DNA: TGTGCCAGCAGTTCCGGAGGGTTCGAGCAGTACTTC; CDR3: CASSSGGFEQYF; V: TRBV28; size: NA; J: TRBJ2-7; D: NA
DNA: TGTGCCAGCAACCCCCGAATCAACAGGGGATCCCACGAGCAGTACTTC; CDR3: CASNPRINRGSHEQYF; V: TRBV28; size: NA; J: TRBJ2-7; D: TRBD1
DNA: TGTGCCAGCAGCGGCTTCCGCGGGAGTCAGCCCAATGAGCAGTTCTTC; CDR3: CASSGFRGSQPNEQFF; V: TRBV7-8; size: NA; J: TRBJ2-1; D: TRBD2
DNA: TGCGCCAGCAGCAACCCCGTGTCCGGTAACTATGGCTACACCTTC; CDR3: CASSNPVSGNYGYTF; V: TRBV4-1; size: NA; J: TRBJ1-2; D: NA
DNA: TGTGCCAGCACCCCCGGGGCGCGCGGCGGGGAGCTGTTTTTT; CDR3: CASTPGARGGELFF; V: TRBV18; size: NA; J: TRBJ2-2; D: NA
DNA: TGTGCCAGCAGCCAAGATCTCCAAAGTAGCGGGAGCTGGGTTACGCAGTATTTT; CDR3: CASSQDLQSSGSWVTQYF; V: TRBV4-2; size: NA; J: TRBJ2-3; D: TRBD2
DNA: TGTGCCAGCAGCCAGGGTTTTGGCTACACCTTC; CDR3: CASSQGFGYTF; V: TRBV4-2; size: NA; J: TRBJ1-2; D: NA
DNA: TGTGCCAGCAGTTACTCGAGGGGAGATACGCAGTATTTT; CDR3: CASSYSRGDTQYF; V: TRBV6-2/TRBV6-3; size: NA; J: TRBJ2-3; D: NA
DNA: TGCGCCAGCAGCTCAGCGGGTTCTGGGGCCAACGTCCTGACTTTC; CDR3: CASSSAGSGANVLTF; V: TRBV5-1; size: NA; J: TRBJ2-6; D: NA
DNA: TGCGCCAGCAATGCGGTAGCGGGGGAAGATACGCAGTATTTT; CDR3: CASNAVAGEDTQYF; V: TRBV5-1; size: NA; J: TRBJ2-3; D: TRBD2
DNA: TGTGCCAGCAGGTACGGACTAGCGGGAGAGGAGCAGTTCTTC; CDR3: CASRYGLAGEEQFF; V: TRBV7-9; size: NA; J: TRBJ2-1; D: TRBD2
DNA: TGCGCCAGCAGCTTGGAGGCGGACGTCAGGGGTTCACCCCTCCACTTT; CDR3: CASSLEADVRGSPLHF; V: TRBV5-1; size: NA; J: TRBJ1-6; D: NA
DNA: TGTGCCAGCAGCCCCTCGAGTGAAAAACTGTTTTTT; CDR3: CASSPSSEKLFF; V: TRBV7-9; size: NA; J: TRBJ1-4; D: NA
DNA: TGCAGTGCTAGTGCGGACAGGGTCCAAGATACGCAGTATTTT; CDR3: CSASADRVQDTQYF; V: TRBV20-1; size: NA; J: TRBJ2-3; D: TRBD1